The clone carrying this T cell receptor beta chain was seen more than once but under ten times. Its antigen is unidentified. The source of the sample is a study of T cells in Graves' hyperthyroidism and ophthalmopathy. Study-wide results and limits: Blood shared most expanded thyroid clonotypes above 0.001.

The investigators amplified TCR beta CDR3 regions from RNA transcripts. The study used the HTBI primer set for a first-round RT-PCR of the TCR CDR3. TCRdb recomputed calls from the multiplex PCR reads with MiXCR, one row per CDR3 protein. Among roughly 250,000 distinct CDR3 sequences listed, around 22% were seen once. Germline CDR1 and CDR2: DFQATT and SNEGSKA (reference sequence). Trimming pared 3 bases from V and 0 bases from J, leaving 12 bases between. The CDR3 sequence is 15 residues long. The sequence was obtained from a young man with Graves' ophthalmopathy. Sequencing used blood. The V call is TRBV20-1, the J call TRBJ2-4; D remains ambiguous. The CDR3 DNA sequence: TGCAGTGCTAGGGACCTCCTAGTAGCCAAAAACATTCAGTACTTC. Its translation: CSARDLLVAKNIQYF.